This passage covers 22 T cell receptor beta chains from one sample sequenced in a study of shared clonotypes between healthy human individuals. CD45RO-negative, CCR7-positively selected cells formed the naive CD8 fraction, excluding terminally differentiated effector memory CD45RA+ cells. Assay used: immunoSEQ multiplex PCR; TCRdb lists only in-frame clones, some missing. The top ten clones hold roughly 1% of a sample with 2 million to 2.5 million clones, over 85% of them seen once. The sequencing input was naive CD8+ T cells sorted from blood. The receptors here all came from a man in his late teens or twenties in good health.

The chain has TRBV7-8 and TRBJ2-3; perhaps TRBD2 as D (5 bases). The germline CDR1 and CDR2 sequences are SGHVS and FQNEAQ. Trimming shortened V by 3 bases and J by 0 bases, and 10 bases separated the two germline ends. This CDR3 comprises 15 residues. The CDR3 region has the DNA TGTGCCAGCAGCTTTCTAGCAGAAAGCACAGATACGCAGTATTTT. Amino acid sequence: CASSFLAESTDTQYF.

The CDR3 is CASSFSDPGYEQYF. The CDR3 coding sequence is TGTGCCAGCAGTTTCTCGGATCCGGGCTACGAGCAGTACTTC. The chain carries TRBV27 and TRBJ2-7, with unresolved D. This CDR3 region has 14 residues. Germline assignment: CDR1 MNHEY and CDR2 SMNVEV (reference sequence). The V end was cut by 3 bases, the J end by 3 bases, with 12 bases between.

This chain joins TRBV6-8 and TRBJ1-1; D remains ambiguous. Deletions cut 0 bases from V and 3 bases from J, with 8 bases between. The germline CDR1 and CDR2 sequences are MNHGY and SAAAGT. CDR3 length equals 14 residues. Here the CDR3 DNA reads TGTGCCAGCAGTTACTCGATTAGGGACACTGAAGCTTTCTTT. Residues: CASSYSIRDTEAFF.

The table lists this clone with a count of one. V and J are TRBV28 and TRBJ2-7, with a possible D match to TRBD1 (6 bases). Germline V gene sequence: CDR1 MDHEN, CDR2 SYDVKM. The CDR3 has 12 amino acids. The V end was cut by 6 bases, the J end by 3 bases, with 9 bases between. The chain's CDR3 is CASRTDSYEQYF. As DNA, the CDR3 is TGTGCCAGCAGGACGGACAGCTACGAGCAGTACTTC. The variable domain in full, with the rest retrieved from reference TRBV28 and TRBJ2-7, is DVKVTQSSRYLVKRTGEKVFLECVQDMDHENMFWYRQDPGLGLRLIYFSYDVKMKEKGDIPEGYSVSREKKERFSLILESASTNQTSMYLCASRTDSYEQYFGPGTRLTVT.

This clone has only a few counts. The CDR3 sequence is CASSPSGPINYGYTF. CDR3 in DNA: TGTGCCAGCAGTCCCTCGGGACCGATAAACTATGGCTACACCTTC. This chain connects TRBV27 to TRBJ1-2; possibly TRBD1 for D (5 bases). Trimming left V 5 bases short and J 2 bases short, with 15 bases between. The CDR3 runs to 15 residues. Per the germline V gene, CDR1 is MNHEY and CDR2 is SMNVEV (reference sequence).

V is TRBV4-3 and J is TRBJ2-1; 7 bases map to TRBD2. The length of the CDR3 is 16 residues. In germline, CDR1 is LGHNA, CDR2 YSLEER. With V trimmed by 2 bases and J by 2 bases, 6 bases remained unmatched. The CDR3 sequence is CASSQSTAGAYNEQFF. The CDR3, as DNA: TGCGCCAGCAGCCAATCCACGGCGGGGGCCTACAATGAGCAGTTCTTC.

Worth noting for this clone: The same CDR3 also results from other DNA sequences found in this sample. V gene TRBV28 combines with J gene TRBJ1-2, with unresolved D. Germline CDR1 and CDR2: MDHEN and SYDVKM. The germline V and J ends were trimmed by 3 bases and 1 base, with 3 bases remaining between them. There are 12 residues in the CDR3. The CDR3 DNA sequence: TGTGCCAGCAGTTTTCGTAACTATGGCTACACCTTC. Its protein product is CASSFRNYGYTF.

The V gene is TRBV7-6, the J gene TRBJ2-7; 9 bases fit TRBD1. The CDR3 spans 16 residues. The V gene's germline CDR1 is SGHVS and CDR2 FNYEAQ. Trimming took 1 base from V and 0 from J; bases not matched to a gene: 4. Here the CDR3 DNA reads TGTGCCAGCAGCTTAGGCGGACAGGGGCCCTCCTACGAGCAGTACTTC. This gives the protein CASSLGGQGPSYEQYF.

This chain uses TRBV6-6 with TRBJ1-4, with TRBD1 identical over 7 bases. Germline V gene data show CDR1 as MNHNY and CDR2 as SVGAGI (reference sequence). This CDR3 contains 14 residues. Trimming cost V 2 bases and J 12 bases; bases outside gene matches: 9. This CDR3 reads CASSYGGQGGELFF. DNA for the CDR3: TGTGCCAGCAGTTACGGAGGGCAGGGGGGGGAACTGTTTTTT.

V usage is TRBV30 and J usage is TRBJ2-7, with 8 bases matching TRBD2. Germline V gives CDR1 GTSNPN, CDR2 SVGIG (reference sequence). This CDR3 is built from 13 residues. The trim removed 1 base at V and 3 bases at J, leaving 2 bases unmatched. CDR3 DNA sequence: TGTGCCTGGAGTGCCACTAGCGGCTACGAGCAGTACTTC. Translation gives CAWSATSGYEQYF.

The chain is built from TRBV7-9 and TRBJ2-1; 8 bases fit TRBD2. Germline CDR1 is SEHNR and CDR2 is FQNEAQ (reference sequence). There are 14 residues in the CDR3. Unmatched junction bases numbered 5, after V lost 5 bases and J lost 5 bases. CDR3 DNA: TGTGCCAGCAGCGATAGCGGGGTTCACAATGAGCAGTTCTTC. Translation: CASSDSGVHNEQFF.

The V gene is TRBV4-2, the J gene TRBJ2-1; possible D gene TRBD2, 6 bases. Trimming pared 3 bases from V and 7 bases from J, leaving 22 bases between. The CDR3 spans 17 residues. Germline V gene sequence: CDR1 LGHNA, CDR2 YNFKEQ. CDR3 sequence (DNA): TGTGCCAGCAGCCATATCTCTAGCGAGCGAGGCGGGAATGAGCAGTTCTTC. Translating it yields CASSHISSERGGNEQFF.

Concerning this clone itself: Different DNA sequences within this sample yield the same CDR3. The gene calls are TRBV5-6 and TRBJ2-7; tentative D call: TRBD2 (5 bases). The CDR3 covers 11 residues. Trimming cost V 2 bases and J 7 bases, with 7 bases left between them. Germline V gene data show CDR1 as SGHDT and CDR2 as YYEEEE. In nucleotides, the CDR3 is TGTGCCAGCAGCTTAGGAGGTGAGCAGTACTTC. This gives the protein CASSLGGEQYF.

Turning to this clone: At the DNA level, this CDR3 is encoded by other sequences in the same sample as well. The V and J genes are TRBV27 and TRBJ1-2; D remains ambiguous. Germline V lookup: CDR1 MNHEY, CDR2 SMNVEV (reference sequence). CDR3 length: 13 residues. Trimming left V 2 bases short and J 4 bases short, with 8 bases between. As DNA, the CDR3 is TGTGCCAGCAGTTTAGGTGGAACCTATGGCTACACCTTC. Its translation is CASSLGGTYGYTF.

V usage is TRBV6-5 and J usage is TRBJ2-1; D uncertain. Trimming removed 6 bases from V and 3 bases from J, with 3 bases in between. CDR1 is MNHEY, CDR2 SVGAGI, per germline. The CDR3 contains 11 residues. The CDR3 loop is CASRNYNEQFF. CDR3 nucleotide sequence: TGTGCCAGCAGGAACTACAATGAGCAGTTCTTC.

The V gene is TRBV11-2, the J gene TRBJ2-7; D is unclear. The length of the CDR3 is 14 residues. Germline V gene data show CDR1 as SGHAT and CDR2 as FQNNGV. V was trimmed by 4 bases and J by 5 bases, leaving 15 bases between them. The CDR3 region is CASSSPFRVHEQYF. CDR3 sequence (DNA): TGTGCCAGCAGCTCCCCCTTTCGGGTGCACGAGCAGTACTTC.

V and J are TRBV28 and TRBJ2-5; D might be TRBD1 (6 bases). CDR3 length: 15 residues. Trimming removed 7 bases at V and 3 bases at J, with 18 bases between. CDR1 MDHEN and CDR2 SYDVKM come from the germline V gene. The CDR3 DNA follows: TGTGCCAGCACCAACCCTGGGGCAGGGGAAGAGACCCAGTACTTC. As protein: CASTNPGAGEETQYF.

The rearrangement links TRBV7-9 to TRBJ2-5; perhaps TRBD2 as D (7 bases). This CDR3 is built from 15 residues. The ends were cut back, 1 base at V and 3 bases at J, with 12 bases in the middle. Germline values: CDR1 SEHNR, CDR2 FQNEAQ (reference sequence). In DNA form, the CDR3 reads TGTGCCAGCAGCTTAGAGCGGGACACGGAAGAGACCCAGTACTTC. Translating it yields CASSLERDTEETQYF. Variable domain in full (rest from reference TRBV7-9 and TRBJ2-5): DTGVSQNPRHKITKRGQNVTFRCDPISEHNRLYWYRQTLGQGPEFLTYFQNEAQLEKSRLLSDRFSAERPKGSFSTLEIQRTEQGDSAMYLCASSLERDTEETQYFGPGTRLLVL.

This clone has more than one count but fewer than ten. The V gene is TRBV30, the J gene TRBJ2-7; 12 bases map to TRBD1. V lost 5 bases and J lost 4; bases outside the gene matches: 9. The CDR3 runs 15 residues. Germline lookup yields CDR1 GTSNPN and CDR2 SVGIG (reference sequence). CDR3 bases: TGTGCCTGGGCGAAGGGACAGGGGGCGCGGTACGAGCAGTACTTC. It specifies CAWAKGQGARYEQYF.

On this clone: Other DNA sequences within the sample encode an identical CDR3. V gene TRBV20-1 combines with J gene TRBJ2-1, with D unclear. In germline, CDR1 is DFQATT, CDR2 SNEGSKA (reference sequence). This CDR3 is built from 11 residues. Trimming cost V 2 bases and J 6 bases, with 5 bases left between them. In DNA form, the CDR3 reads TGCAGTGCTAGAAATAGCAATGAGCAGTTCTTC. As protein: CSARNSNEQFF.

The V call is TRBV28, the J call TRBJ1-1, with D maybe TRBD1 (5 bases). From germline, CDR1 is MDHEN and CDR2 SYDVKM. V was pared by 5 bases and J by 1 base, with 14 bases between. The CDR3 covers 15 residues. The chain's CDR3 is CASSRGGRENTEAFF. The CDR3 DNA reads TGTGCCAGCAGTCGGGGCGGGAGGGAGAACACTGAAGCTTTCTTT. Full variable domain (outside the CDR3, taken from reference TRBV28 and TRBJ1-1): DVKVTQSSRYLVKRTGEKVFLECVQDMDHENMFWYRQDPGLGLRLIYFSYDVKMKEKGDIPEGYSVSREKKERFSLILESASTNQTSMYLCASSRGGRENTEAFFGQGTRLTVV.

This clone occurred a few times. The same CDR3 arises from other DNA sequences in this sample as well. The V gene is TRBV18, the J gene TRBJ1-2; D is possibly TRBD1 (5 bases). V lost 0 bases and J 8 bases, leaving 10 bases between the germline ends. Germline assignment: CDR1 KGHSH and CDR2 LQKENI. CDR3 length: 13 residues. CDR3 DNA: TGTGCCAGCTCACCACCGGGCGGGGACGGCTACACCTTC. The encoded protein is CASSPPGGDGYTF.